This paragraph covers one T cell receptor beta chain sequence. The CDR3 contains 13 residues. Germline lookup yields CDR1 LNHDA and CDR2 SQIVND (reference sequence). V was pared by 3 bases and J by 6 bases, with 9 bases between. This specimen comes from a study of blood T cell repertoires in COVID-19. Across the study: The United States, Italy and Spain supplied acute and convalescent COVID-19 samples. T cells, B-cell-depleted T cells, or PBMCs provided the cDNA or gDNA that served as material.

Original processing notes: Using reference gene primer amplification, nucleated cell counts were estimated. Some clones are missing from TCRdb's copy, which holds only in-frame ones; the method was immunoSEQ multiplex PCR. Clone size and the V and J calls come from that table; the DNA yielded D and trimming. This table holds 300,000 to 400,000 clones, about 89% found once. The chain uses TRBV19 and TRBJ2-1; weak D call: TRBD2 (6 bases). Sequencing was done on a sample of peripheral blood. This TCR was sampled from a woman between 45 and 60 years old who had recovered from COVID-19. CDR3 in amino acids: CASSISGVNEQFF. In DNA, the CDR3 is TGTGCCAGTAGTATTAGCGGCGTCAATGAGCAGTTCTTC.